The 10 T cell receptor beta chains reported below all come from one sample, sequenced in a study of T cell responses to AZD1222 COVID-19 vaccine. TCRdb keeps only in-frame clones here, not all; method: immunoSEQ multiplex PCR. The data contain 65,000 to 85,000 clones, 80% to 90% of them singletons. This specimen consisted of peripheral blood, obtained 28 days after the second AZD1222 dose. Receptor source: an adult who received the AZD1222 COVID-19 vaccine.

This chain's CDR3 is CASSLGEGPREQYF. The CDR3, as DNA: TGTGCCAGCAGCTTAGGGGAGGGTCCGCGCGAGCAGTACTTC. The V call is TRBV7-9, the J call TRBJ2-7; 7 bases match TRBD2. Unmatched junction bases numbered 6, after V lost 1 base and J lost 6 bases. CDR3 length: 14 amino acids. Germline lookup yields CDR1 SEHNR and CDR2 FQNEAQ (reference sequence).

The rearrangement uses TRBV10-3 and TRBJ2-1; TRBD2 agrees at 11 bases. The CDR3 runs to 17 residues. V gave up 2 bases and J gave up 4 bases; unmatched junction bases: 7. CDR1 ENHRY and CDR2 SYGVKD come from the germline V gene. The CDR3 here is CAISEPGLAGTYNEQFF. In DNA, the CDR3 is TGTGCCATCAGTGAGCCTGGACTAGCGGGCACATACAATGAGCAGTTCTTC.

V usage is TRBV5-4 and J usage is TRBJ2-7, with D unresolved. V dropped 0 bases and J dropped 1 base, with 8 bases sitting between them. Germline CDR1 is SGHNT and CDR2 is YYREEE (reference sequence). The CDR3 runs to 14 residues. CDR3 amino acids: CASSLESRSYEQYF. CDR3 nucleotides: TGTGCCAGCAGCTTGGAGAGTAGGTCCTACGAGCAGTACTTC.

The genes are TRBV27 and TRBJ1-3; weak D call: TRBD1 (5 bases). Trimming cost V 4 bases and J 2 bases, with 9 bases left between them. Germline CDR1 and CDR2: MNHEY and SMNVEV (reference sequence). The CDR3 spans 14 residues. The DNA for the CDR3 is TGTGCCAGCAGTTACGGGGGGACTGGAAACACCATATATTTT. Protein product: CASSYGGTGNTIYF.

CDR3 DNA sequence: TGTGCCAGCAGTTGGAGGACAAGTTCAAGGGGCTACACCTTC. Translated, it gives CASSWRTSSRGYTF. The V call is TRBV28, the J call TRBJ1-2, with D maybe TRBD1 (5 bases). Germline lookup yields CDR1 MDHEN and CDR2 SYDVKM. This CDR3 is 14 amino acids long. Trimming stripped 4 bases from V and 8 bases from J, with 17 bases between.

The V and J genes are TRBV6-5 and TRBJ1-3, with D maybe TRBD1 (5 bases). V lost 8 bases, J lost 7 bases, and 21 bases lay in between. Germline values: CDR1 MNHEY, CDR2 SVGAGI. The CDR3 consists of 15 residues. This chain's CDR3 is CASLPFTRDRNTIYF. In nucleotides, the CDR3 is TGTGCCAGCCTACCATTCACAAGGGACCGTAACACCATATATTTT.

This chain connects TRBV7-9 to TRBJ1-3; TRBD1 might be the D (5 bases). V lost 1 base and J 3 bases, leaving 7 bases between the germline ends. This CDR3 contains 14 residues. Per the germline V gene, CDR1 is SEHNR and CDR2 is FQNEAQ (reference sequence). CDR3 loop: CASSLGQSGNTIYF. The CDR3 nucleotides read TGTGCCAGCAGCTTAGGACAGAGTGGAAACACCATATATTTT.

The chain recombines TRBV19 with TRBJ1-2, with D perhaps TRBD1 (6 bases). Deletions cut 7 bases from V and 8 bases from J, with 23 bases between. The CDR3 contains 15 residues. Germline CDR1 and CDR2: LNHDA and SQIVND (reference sequence). The CDR3: CASMGSGDESGGYTF. The CDR3 region has the DNA TGTGCCAGTATGGGGTCAGGGGATGAGTCCGGCGGCTACACCTTC.

V is TRBV18 and J is TRBJ1-5; possibly TRBD1 for D (5 bases). The V and J ends lost 3 bases and 3 bases respectively, with 12 bases between them. CDR3 size: 15 residues. In germline, CDR1 is KGHSH, CDR2 LQKENI. CDR3 sequence: CASSPPGGDNQPQHF. CDR3 sequence (DNA): TGTGCCAGCTCACCGCCCGGGGGGGACAATCAGCCCCAGCATTTT.

This chain connects TRBV11-2 to TRBJ2-7; TRBD2 matches 13 bases. The CDR3 consists of 14 residues. The germline V gene encodes CDR1 SGHAT and CDR2 FQNNGV. The V gene end was trimmed by 6 bases and the J gene end by 6 bases; junction bases not matched to a gene: 5. CDR3 in amino acids: CASRTSGGAAEQYF. CDR3 coding DNA: TGTGCCAGCAGAACTAGCGGGGGGGCCGCCGAGCAGTACTTC.